The clone carrying this T cell receptor (beta chain) occurred once. Antigen unknown. The purity of all sorted populations exceeded 98%. Looked up from germline, CDR1 is KGHSH and CDR2 is LQKENI. Trimming removed 0 bases at V and 6 bases at J, with 8 bases between. The CDR3 sequence is 13 residues long. The entry originates in a study of beta chain features in type 1 diabetes. The wider study: Patients shared similar age, gender and cell yields with healthy donors. Regarding the study as a whole: A moderate, significant TCRB CDR3 shortening appeared in type 1 diabetes across four CD4+ subsets. A potential PCR bias toward shorter templates would be equal in patient and control samples.

The investigators reverse transcribed all of the isolated RNA, so they sequenced expressed TCRB transcripts. Regulatory, naive and central memory T cell samples averaged roughly 4 million reads. The data were produced by immunoSEQ multiplex PCR, yet TCRdb's version contains in-frame clones alone and is incomplete. The sample comprises around 41,000 clones, 66% of which are singletons, and approximately 1.7% rests with the top ten. This clonotype originated in a man aged 25 to 40 with type 1 diabetes. Some clones in this sample may be carry-over from other donors' samples. The rearrangement uses TRBV18 and TRBJ2-5; D is undetermined. Material: Tregs from blood. The CDR3 bases are TGTGCCAGCTCACCACCGGGCAGCCAGACCCAGTACTTC. Residues: CASSPPGSQTQYF.